This T cell receptor (beta chain) was profiled in a study of blood T cell repertoires in COVID-19. Study information: There were acute and convalescent COVID-19 samples, and they came from the United States, Italy and Spain. From T cells, B-cell-depleted T cells, or PBMCs came the material, which was cDNA or gDNA.

Germline CDR1 reads LGHDT; CDR2 reads YNNKEL (reference sequence). The CDR3 runs to 16 residues. J gave up 0 bases and V 1 base, and 0 bases lay outside the gene matches. Original processing methods: Cell counts per sample came from amplifying reference gene primers. Assay used: immunoSEQ multiplex PCR; TCRdb lists only in-frame clones, some missing. The V and J calls and clone size are taken from that table; D and trimming were inferred from the DNA. The sample includes about 250,000 clones, around 80% of them seen just once. Material for sequencing was peripheral blood. The rearrangement uses TRBV3-1 (or the pseudogene TRBV3-2) and TRBJ1-4; 9 positions agree with TRBD1. This TCR came from a man aged 40-50 years with active or convalescent COVID-19. CDR3 sequence (DNA): TGTGCCAGCAGCCAAGGGACAGGGGCAACTAATGAAAAACTGTTTTTT. This codes for CASSQGTGATNEKLFF.